This TCR beta chain was identified during a study of shared clonotypes between healthy human individuals. Overall study context: CD4 naive cells filled three plates per donor, CD4 memory three, CD8 naive two and CD8 memory one.

Findings and caveats of the study: Naive CD4 clonotypes overlapped across a few donors at roughly 5.1%. Naive subsets generally exceeded memory subsets in estimated richness.

Some clones are missing from TCRdb's copy, which holds only in-frame ones; the method was immunoSEQ multiplex PCR. In the table there are more than 400,000 clones, 95% to 96% of which are singletons. Donors were healthy HIV-negative adults without recently reported acute infections or vaccinations. Remarks on this clone: Its antigen is not known.

The junction had 10 bases not matched to a gene; V was cut back by 3 bases and J by 0 bases. Looked up from germline, CDR1 is MDHEN and CDR2 is SYDVKM. The CDR3 is made up of 17 amino acids. The chain employs TRBV28 and TRBJ1-2, with TRBD1 identical over 7 bases. The sequencing sample was made of naive CD4+ T cells sorted from blood. Subset in this sample: CD45RA+ positively selected. This sequence was found in a woman aged 25-40 years in good health. In DNA form, the CDR3 reads TGTGCCAGCAGTTTCGTTGCAGGGGGTAATTCTAACTATGGCTACACCTTC. Translation gives CASSFVAGGNSNYGYTF.